This entry lists 8 T cell receptor beta chains sequenced from one sample in a study of graft-versus-host responses after intestinal transplantation. Sequenced by immunoSEQ multiplex PCR; TCRdb stores in-frame clones only, minus some. This sample has approximately 8,200 clones, with roughly four fifths found just once. Once graft tissue had been processed, intraepithelial and lamina propria lymphocytes were released. Material: ileum tissue, obtained around 230 days after intestinal transplant. The receptors were sampled from a human patient who received an intestinal transplant, so some T cells may come from the graft donor.

The CDR3 reads CASSEGPAGRTQETQYF. CDR3 nucleotide sequence: TGTGCCAGCAGTGAGGGGCCAGCGGGGCGAACCCAAGAGACCCAGTACTTC. This chain joins TRBV27 and TRBJ2-5; the match to TRBD2 covers 7 bases. CDR3 length: 17 residues. CDR1 is MNHEY, CDR2 SMNVEV, per germline (reference sequence). V lost 5 bases, J lost 1 base, and 13 bases stayed unmatched.

The V call is TRBV28, the J call TRBJ2-6, with a weak D call TRBD1 (5 bases). V shed 2 bases and J shed 3 bases, with 5 bases lying between them. This CDR3 contains 14 residues. The germline gives CDR1 MDHEN, CDR2 SYDVKM. CDR3 in DNA: TGTGCCAGCAGTTTACAGGGTGGGGCCAACGTCCTGACTTTC. It specifies CASSLQGGANVLTF.

The chain links TRBV9 to TRBJ1-2; 9 positions agree with TRBD1. V trimming: 0 bases; J trimming: 5 bases; junction bases outside the gene matches: 8. CDR1 SGDLS and CDR2 YYNGEE come from the germline V gene. The CDR3 runs to 16 residues. Here the CDR3 DNA reads TGTGCCAGCAGCGTAGACACAGGGGGCGGGAGGTATGGCTACACCTTC. Protein product: CASSVDTGGGRYGYTF. The complete variable domain, with remaining parts taken from reference TRBV9 and TRBJ1-2, reads DSGVTQTPKHLITATGQRVTLRCSPRSGDLSVYWYQQSLDQGLQFLIQYYNGEERAKGNILERFSAQQFPDLHSELNLSSLELGDSALYFCASSVDTGGGRYGYTFGSGTRLTVV.

The chain is built from TRBV21-1 and TRBJ2-2; whether TRBD2, the table's D call, matches the DNA was not checked. TRBV21-1 is listed as a pseudogene. The CDR3 runs to 16 residues. For the CDR3, the DNA is TGTGCCAGCAGCAAAGAAACTAGCGATAGGACCGGGGAGCTGTTTTTT. This codes for CASSKETSDRTGELFF.

The V call is TRBV7-6, the J call TRBJ2-5; 7 bases align to TRBD2. The CDR3 runs 13 residues. Per the germline V gene, CDR1 is SGHVS and CDR2 is FNYEAQ. V dropped 9 bases and J dropped 6; count of bases not matched to a gene: 10. CDR3 amino acids: CARPSGPQQTQYF. The CDR3 DNA is TGTGCCAGGCCTAGCGGACCTCAACAGACCCAGTACTTC.

This sequence joins TRBV30 and TRBJ1-5; D uncertain. Germline values: CDR1 GTSNPN, CDR2 SVGIG (reference sequence). The V end lost 2 bases, the J end lost 2 bases, and 10 bases lay between the germline ends. This CDR3 has 14 amino acids. The CDR3 nucleotides are TGTGCCTGGAGTCCAGGTATGGGCAATCAGCCCCAGCATTTT. Protein sequence: CAWSPGMGNQPQHF.

This chain joins TRBV5-8 and TRBJ2-7; TRBD1 aligns across 7 bases. The germline V gene encodes CDR1 SGHTS and CDR2 YDEGEE. The CDR3 is made up of 16 amino acids. Trimming removed 5 bases from V and 3 bases from J; junction bases left unmatched: 14. The CDR3 loop is CASRHRTGVPYYEQYF. In DNA form, the CDR3 reads TGTGCCAGCAGGCACAGAACAGGGGTTCCCTACTACGAGCAGTACTTC.

The chain uses TRBV28 and TRBJ1-5, with D uncertain. This CDR3 has 12 residues. Trimming removed 5 bases from V and 5 bases from J, with 7 bases in between. In germline, CDR1 is MDHEN, CDR2 SYDVKM. For the CDR3, the DNA is TGTGCCAGCAGTCTCCTTTATCAGCCCCAGCATTTT. Protein: CASSLLYQPQHF.